This T cell receptor beta chain is drawn from a study of Graves' ophthalmopathy and Graves' hyperthyroidism. Other autoimmune diseases, uncontrolled infections, pregnancy or lactation ruled patients out of participation. In its sample, this clonotype was seen many times. TCR beta CDR3 regions were amplified from RNA transcripts. The first-round RT-PCR employed HTBI primers together with the Qiagen OneStep RT-PCR kit. A multiplex PCR was then performed as the second round. TCRdb ran MiXCR on the multiplex PCR reads and lists one entry per CDR3 protein. The table has roughly 600,000 distinct CDR3 sequences, approximately 37% seen once. Germline CDR1 reads SNHLY; CDR2 reads FYNNEI. This CDR3 spans 16 amino acids. The germline V and J ends were trimmed by 5 bases and 1 base, with 17 bases remaining between them.

Sequences were obtained from peripheral blood or thyroid tissue (not recorded which). The source is an adult man with Graves' hyperthyroidism. This chain links TRBV2 with TRBJ1-1, with D perhaps matching TRBD1 (5 bases). CDR3 residues: CASSNRGAGGNTEAFF. Written as DNA, the CDR3 is TGTGCCAGCAGTAATCGGGGCGCGGGTGGGAACACTGAAGCTTTCTTT.